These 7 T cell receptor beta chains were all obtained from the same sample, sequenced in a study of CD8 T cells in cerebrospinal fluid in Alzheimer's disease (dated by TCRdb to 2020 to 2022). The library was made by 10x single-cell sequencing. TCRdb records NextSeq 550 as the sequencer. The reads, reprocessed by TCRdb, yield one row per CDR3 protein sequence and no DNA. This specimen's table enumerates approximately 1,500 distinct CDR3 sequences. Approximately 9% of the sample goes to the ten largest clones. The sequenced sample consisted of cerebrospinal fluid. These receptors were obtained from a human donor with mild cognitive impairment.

The CDR3 reads CASLTRGTGGGYTF. The rearrangement joins TRBV2 to TRBJ1-2; TCRdb's D gene call, TRBD1, goes unchecked for lack of DNA. Germline V lookup: CDR1 SNHLY, CDR2 FYNNEI. CDR3 size: 14 residues. Drawing the rest from reference TRBV2 and TRBJ1-2, the complete variable domain is EPEVTQTPSHQVTQMGQEVILRCVPISNHLYFYWYRQILGQKVEFLVSFYNNEISEKSEIFDDQFSVERPDGSNFTLKIRSTKLEDSAMYFCASLTRGTGGGYTFGSGTRLTVV.

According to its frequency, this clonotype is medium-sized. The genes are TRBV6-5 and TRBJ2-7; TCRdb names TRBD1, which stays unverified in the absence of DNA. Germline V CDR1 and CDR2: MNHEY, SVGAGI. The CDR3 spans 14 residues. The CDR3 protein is CASSYKGHSYEQYF.

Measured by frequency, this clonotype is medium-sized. CDR3: CASRTGTNQPQHF. This chain joins TRBV6-1 and TRBJ1-5; TCRdb picks TRBD1, but there is no DNA to check that call. CDR3 length: 13 residues. Germline CDR1 MNHNS, CDR2 SASEGT.

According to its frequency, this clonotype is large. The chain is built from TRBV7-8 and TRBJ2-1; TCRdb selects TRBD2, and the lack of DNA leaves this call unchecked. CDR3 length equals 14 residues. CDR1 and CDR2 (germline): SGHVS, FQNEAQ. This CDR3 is CASSLASQYNEQFF.

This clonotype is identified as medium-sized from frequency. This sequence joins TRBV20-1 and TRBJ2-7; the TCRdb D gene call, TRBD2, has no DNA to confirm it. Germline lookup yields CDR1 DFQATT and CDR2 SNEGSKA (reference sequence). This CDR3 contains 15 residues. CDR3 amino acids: CSARPPGGSSYEQYF.

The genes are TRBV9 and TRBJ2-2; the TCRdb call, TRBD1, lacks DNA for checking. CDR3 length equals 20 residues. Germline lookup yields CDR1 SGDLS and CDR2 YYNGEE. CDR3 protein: CASSVAPPSTGGANTGELLF.

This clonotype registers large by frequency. This CDR3 reads CASSPDRALAGANVLTF. The rearrangement links TRBV7-8 to TRBJ2-6; TCRdb returns TRBD1, unconfirmable since there is no DNA. The V gene's germline CDR1 is SGHVS and CDR2 FQNEAQ. This CDR3 contains 17 residues.